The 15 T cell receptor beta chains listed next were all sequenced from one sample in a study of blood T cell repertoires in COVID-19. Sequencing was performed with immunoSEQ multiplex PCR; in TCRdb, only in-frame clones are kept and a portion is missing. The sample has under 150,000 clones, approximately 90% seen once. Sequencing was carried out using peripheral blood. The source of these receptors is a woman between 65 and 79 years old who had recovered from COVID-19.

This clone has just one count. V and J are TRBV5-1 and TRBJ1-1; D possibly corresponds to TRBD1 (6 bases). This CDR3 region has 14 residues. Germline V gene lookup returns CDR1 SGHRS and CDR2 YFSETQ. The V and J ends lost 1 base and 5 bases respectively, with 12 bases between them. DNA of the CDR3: TGCGCCAGCAGCTTGAGGCAGGGGATGACTGAAGCTTTCTTT. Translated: CASSLRQGMTEAFF.

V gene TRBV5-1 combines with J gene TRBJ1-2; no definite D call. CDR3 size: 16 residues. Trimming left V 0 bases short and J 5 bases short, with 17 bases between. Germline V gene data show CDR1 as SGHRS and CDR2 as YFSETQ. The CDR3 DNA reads TGCGCCAGCAGCTTGGCCTTTTTTAGCCGAATGTATGGCTACACCTTC. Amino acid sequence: CASSLAFFSRMYGYTF. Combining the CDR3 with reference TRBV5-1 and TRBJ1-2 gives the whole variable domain KAGVTQTPRYLIKTRGQQVTLSCSPISGHRSVSWYQQTPGQGLQFLFEYFSETQRNKGNFPGRFSGRQFSNSRSEMNVSTLELGDSALYLCASSLAFFSRMYGYTFGSGTRLTVV.

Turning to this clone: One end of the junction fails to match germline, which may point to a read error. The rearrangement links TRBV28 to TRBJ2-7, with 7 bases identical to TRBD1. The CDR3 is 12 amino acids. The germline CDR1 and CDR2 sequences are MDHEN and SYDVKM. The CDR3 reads CASSLLLDRVNF. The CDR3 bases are TGTGCCAGCAGTTTACTCTTAGACAGGGTGAACTTC.

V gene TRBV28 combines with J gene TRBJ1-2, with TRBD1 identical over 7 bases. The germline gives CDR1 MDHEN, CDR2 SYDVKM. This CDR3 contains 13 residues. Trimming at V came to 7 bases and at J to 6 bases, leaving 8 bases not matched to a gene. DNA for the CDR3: TGTGCCAGCATTCCAGGGGGACTTGATGGCTACACCTTC. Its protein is CASIPGGLDGYTF.

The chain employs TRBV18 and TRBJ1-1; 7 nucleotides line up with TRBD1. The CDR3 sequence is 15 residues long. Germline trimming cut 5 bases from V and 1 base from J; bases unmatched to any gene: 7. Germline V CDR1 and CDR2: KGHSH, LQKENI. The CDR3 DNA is TGTGCCAGCTCAAGCAACAGGGGCCGGAACACTGAAGCTTTCTTT. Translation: CASSSNRGRNTEAFF.

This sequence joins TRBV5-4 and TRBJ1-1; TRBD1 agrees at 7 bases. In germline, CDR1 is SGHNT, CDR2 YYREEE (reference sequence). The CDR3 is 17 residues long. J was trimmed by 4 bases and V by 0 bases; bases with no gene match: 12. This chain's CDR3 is CASSLDGRAGGATEAFF. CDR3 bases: TGTGCCAGCAGCTTGGACGGCAGGGCAGGGGGTGCCACTGAAGCTTTCTTT.

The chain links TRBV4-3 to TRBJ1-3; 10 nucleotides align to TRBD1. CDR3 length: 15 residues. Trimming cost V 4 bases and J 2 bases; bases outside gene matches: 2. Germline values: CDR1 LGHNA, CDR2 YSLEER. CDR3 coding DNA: TGCGCCAGCAGCCCCGACAGGGGGCCTGGAAACACCATATATTTT. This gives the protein CASSPDRGPGNTIYF.

This CDR3 is CASRVDRVQTQYF. Here the CDR3 DNA reads TGTGCCAGCAGGGTCGACAGGGTCCAGACCCAGTACTTC. The V call is TRBV5-4, the J call TRBJ2-5; 7 positions match TRBD1. Germline V gene sequence: CDR1 SGHNT, CDR2 YYREEE (reference sequence). The trim removed 5 bases at V and 6 bases at J, leaving 7 bases unmatched. The CDR3 contains 13 residues.

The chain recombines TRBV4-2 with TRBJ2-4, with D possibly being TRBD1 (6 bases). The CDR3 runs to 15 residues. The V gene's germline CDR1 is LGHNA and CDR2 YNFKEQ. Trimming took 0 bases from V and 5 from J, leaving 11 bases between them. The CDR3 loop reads CASSQDQGFQNIQYF. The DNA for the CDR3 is TGTGCCAGCAGCCAAGATCAGGGGTTCCAAAACATTCAGTACTTC.

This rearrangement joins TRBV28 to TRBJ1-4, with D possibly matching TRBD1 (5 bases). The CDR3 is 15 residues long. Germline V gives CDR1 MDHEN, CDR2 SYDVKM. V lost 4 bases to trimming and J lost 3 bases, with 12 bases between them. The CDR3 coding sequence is TGTGCCAGCAGTTCCCCGGGACTTGCTAATGAAAAACTGTTTTTT. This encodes CASSSPGLANEKLFF.

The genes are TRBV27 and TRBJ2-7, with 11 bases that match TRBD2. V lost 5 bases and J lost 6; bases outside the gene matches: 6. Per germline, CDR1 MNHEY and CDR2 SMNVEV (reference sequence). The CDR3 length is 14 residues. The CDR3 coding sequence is TGTGCCAGCAGTCCTAGCGGGGGGTCTATCGAGCAGTACTTC. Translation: CASSPSGGSIEQYF.

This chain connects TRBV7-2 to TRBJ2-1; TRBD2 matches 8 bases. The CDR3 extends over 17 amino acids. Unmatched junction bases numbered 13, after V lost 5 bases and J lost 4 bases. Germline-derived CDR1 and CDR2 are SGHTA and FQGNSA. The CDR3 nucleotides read TGTGCCAGCAGCCCCCAGGCCCTGGCGGGAGGATACAATGAGCAGTTCTTC. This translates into CASSPQALAGGYNEQFF.

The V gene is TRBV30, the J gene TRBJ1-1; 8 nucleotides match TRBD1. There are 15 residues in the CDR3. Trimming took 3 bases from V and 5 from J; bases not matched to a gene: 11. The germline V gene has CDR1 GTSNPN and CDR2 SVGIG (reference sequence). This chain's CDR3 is CAWRSQGAQGTEAFF. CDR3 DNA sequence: TGTGCCTGGAGGTCCCAGGGGGCGCAGGGGACTGAAGCTTTCTTT.

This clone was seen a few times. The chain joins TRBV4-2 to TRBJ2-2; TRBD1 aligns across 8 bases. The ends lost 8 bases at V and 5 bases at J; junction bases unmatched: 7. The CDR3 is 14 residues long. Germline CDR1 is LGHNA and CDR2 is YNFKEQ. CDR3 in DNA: TGTGCCAGCTCCCCACAGGGGGAAACCGGGGAGCTGTTTTTT. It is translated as CASSPQGETGELFF.

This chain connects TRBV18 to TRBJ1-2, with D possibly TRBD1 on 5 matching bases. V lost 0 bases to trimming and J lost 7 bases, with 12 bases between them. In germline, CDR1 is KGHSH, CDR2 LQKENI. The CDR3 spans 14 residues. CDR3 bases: TGTGCCAGCTCACCACCTGGAGGGGCCGGTGGCTACACCTTC. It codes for CASSPPGGAGGYTF.